The 20 T cell receptor beta chains below all came from one sample that was sequenced in a study of blood T cells in healthy people across ages. The authors ran a second PCR of about 6 to 11 cycles using a sample-barcoded 5' primer and a J-beta primer mix. TCRdb reanalysed the 5' RACE reads using MiXCR and keeps one entry per CDR3 protein. The table lists around 800,000 distinct CDR3 sequences, more than 25% of them singletons. These data also featured in a second study, about T cells of mothers and their children.

The sample taken for sequencing was blood. The source of these receptors is a boy younger than 18 in good health.

This chain joins TRBV5-5 and TRBJ2-1; D is perhaps TRBD1 (6 bases). Per germline, CDR1 SGHKS and CDR2 YYEKEE (reference sequence). The germline V and J ends were trimmed by 3 bases and 4 bases, with 14 bases remaining between them. CDR3 length: 15 residues. Written as DNA, the CDR3 is TGTGCCAGCAGCTCCTTACTGACAGGATACAATGAGCAGTTCTTC. It codes for CASSSLLTGYNEQFF. The full variable domain, with the rest looked up from reference TRBV5-5 and TRBJ2-1, is DAGVTQSPTHLIKTRGQQVTLRCSPISGHKSVSWYQQVLGQGPQFIFQYYEKEERGRGNFPDRFSARQFPNYSSELNVNALLLGDSALYLCASSSLLTGYNEQFFGPGTRLTVL.

As DNA, the CDR3 is TGCGCCAGCAGATTGAATGCGGGGGAAGCTTTCTTT. Protein product: CASRLNAGEAFF. The chain has TRBV5-1 and TRBJ1-1; D is undetermined. V was cut by 5 bases and J by 8 bases, with 13 bases left in between. The CDR3 length is 12 residues. Germline V gene lookup returns CDR1 SGHRS and CDR2 YFSETQ.

This clonotype was recorded a few times. V is TRBV2 and J is TRBJ2-2, with 9 bases lining up with TRBD1. This CDR3 region has 17 residues. The germline gives CDR1 SNHLY, CDR2 FYNNEI. The V and J ends lost 10 bases and 4 bases, in that order; junction bases with no gene match: 16. CDR3 in DNA: TGTGCCATCCTCTCCATCCCGGGACAGGGAGGCACCGGGGAGCTGTTTTTT. Residues: CAILSIPGQGGTGELFF.

The chain uses TRBV29-1 and TRBJ2-5; 7 nucleotides agree with TRBD2. The CDR3 has 13 residues. V dropped 6 bases and J dropped 0; count of bases not matched to a gene: 4. Germline V CDR1 and CDR2: SQVTM, ANQGSEA. This CDR3 reads CSVNGGNQETQYF. In DNA, the CDR3 is TGCAGCGTGAACGGGGGGAACCAAGAGACCCAGTACTTC.

The table lists this clonotype with a few counts. The chain combines TRBV6-5 with TRBJ2-5; D may correspond to TRBD1 or TRBD2 (6 bases each). Germline V lookup: CDR1 MNHEY, CDR2 SVGAGI. The CDR3 runs to 15 residues. V lost 6 bases, J lost 9 bases, and 23 bases lay in between. CDR3 coding DNA: TGTGCCAGCAGGCACGCAGGGGTCCGAGGGGAGGCCCAGTACTTC. This encodes CASRHAGVRGEAQYF.

This clonotype was counted a few times. This sequence joins TRBV12-3 or TRBV12-4 and TRBJ1-6, with TRBD1 as a possible D gene (6 bases). V dropped 1 base and J dropped 2 bases, with 12 bases sitting between them. This CDR3 has 17 residues. The CDR3 coding sequence is TGTGCCAGCAGTTTAGGGGGGGCGAGGGCCTATAATTCACCCCTCCACTTT. Residues: CASSLGGARAYNSPLHF.

Notes on this clonotype: Germline and junction disagree at one end, which may indicate a read error. The chain employs TRBV7-9 and TRBJ2-4, with 7 bases fitting TRBD1. This CDR3 is built from 13 residues. Germline V gives CDR1 SEHNR, CDR2 FQNEAQ (reference sequence). CDR3 bases: TGTGCCAGCAGCTTAGAAGGGGGTACAGGGGCCCAATTC. Protein: CASSLEGGTGAQF. The full variable domain, in which reference TRBV7-9 and TRBJ2-4 provide the parts outside the CDR3, is DTGVSQNPRHKITKRGQNVTFRCDPISEHNRLYWYRQTLGQGPEFLTYFQNEAQLEKSRLLSDRFSAERPKGSFSTLEIQRTEQGDSAMYLCASSLEGGTGAQFGAGTRLSVL.

This clonotype was observed a few times. The rearrangement joins TRBV29-1 to TRBJ2-1; weak D call: TRBD2 (5 bases). Germline CDR1 is SQVTM and CDR2 is ANQGSEA. V was trimmed by 3 bases and J by 6 bases, leaving 12 bases between them. CDR3 length equals 13 residues. The CDR3 spells CSVEVRRANEQFF. The CDR3, as DNA: TGCAGCGTTGAGGTTCGGCGGGCCAATGAGCAGTTCTTC.

This clonotype was detected only a few times. CDR3 DNA: TGCGCCAGCAGCCCGGGGACGGATGGTCAGCCCCAGCATTTT. It is translated as CASSPGTDGQPQHF. V usage is TRBV5-1 and J usage is TRBJ1-5; tentative D call: TRBD1 (5 bases). The CDR3 runs to 14 residues. V was cut by 4 bases and J by 6 bases, with 14 bases left in between. Per germline, CDR1 SGHRS and CDR2 YFSETQ.

In regard to this clonotype: One junction end disagrees with the germline gene, perhaps due to a read error. The gene calls are TRBV15 and TRBJ1-2, with D possibly TRBD1 on 5 matching bases. CDR1 is LNHNV, CDR2 YYDKDF, per germline (reference sequence). CDR3 length: 14 residues. Here the CDR3 reads CATSRGDGPYAYTF. CDR3 DNA: TGTGCCACCAGCAGAGGGGACGGCCCGTATGCCTACACCTTC.

The chain uses TRBV15 and TRBJ1-1; D not resolved. With 1 base removed from V and 6 bases from J, the gap between germline ends came to 9 bases. CDR3 size: 13 residues. Per the germline V gene, CDR1 is LNHNV and CDR2 is YYDKDF (reference sequence). The CDR3 DNA is TGTGCCACCAGCAGAGGTATGCCAGCTGAAGCTTTCTTT. This translates into CATSRGMPAEAFF.

The CDR3 sequence: CASSGSGGSWETQYF. The DNA for the CDR3 is TGTGCCAGCAGCGGATCAGGGGGCTCTTGGGAGACCCAGTACTTC. The rearrangement uses TRBV6-5 and TRBJ2-5; 8 positions match TRBD1. V lost 6 bases, J lost 5 bases, and 11 bases stayed unmatched. Germline values: CDR1 MNHEY, CDR2 SVGAGI. The CDR3 covers 15 residues.

The CDR3 here is CASSEESRSPYLAAQYF. The CDR3 DNA is TGTGCCAGCAGTGAAGAATCCCGTAGTCCATATCTTGCGGCGCAGTACTTC. The V call is TRBV6-1, the J call TRBJ2-7; D gene uncertain. V gave up 1 base and J gave up 9 bases, with 25 bases separating them. CDR1 MNHNS and CDR2 SASEGT come from the germline V gene. The CDR3 totals 17 residues.

The rearrangement joins TRBV15 to TRBJ1-4; 11 bases are a match to TRBD1. CDR3 length equals 16 residues. V dropped 3 bases and J dropped 5; count of bases not matched to a gene: 5. Germline CDR1 LNHNV, CDR2 YYDKDF (reference sequence). The CDR3: CATSSNRDRGNEKLFF. CDR3 nucleotide sequence: TGTGCCACCAGCAGTAACCGGGACAGGGGGAATGAAAAACTGTTTTTT.

The J gene is TRBJ2-5, the V gene TRBV29-1; 7 positions match TRBD1. This CDR3 has 16 residues. J was trimmed by 6 bases and V by 1 base; bases with no gene match: 14. Germline lookup yields CDR1 SQVTM and CDR2 ANQGSEA. CDR3 coding DNA: TGCAGCGTTGAAGTGGTCGGCACAGGGGTGGGGAAGACCCAGTACTTC. Translation: CSVEVVGTGVGKTQYF.

The rearrangement links TRBV7-2 to TRBJ1-4; possible D gene TRBD1, 5 bases. The V end was cut by 2 bases, the J end by 7 bases, with 8 bases between. Germline V lookup: CDR1 SGHTA, CDR2 FQGNSA. The CDR3 totals 13 residues. Written as DNA, the CDR3 is TGTGCCAGCAGCTTAATGGGGGTTGAAAAACTGTTTTTT. It encodes CASSLMGVEKLFF.

The V gene is TRBV12-3 or TRBV12-4, the J gene TRBJ1-2; tentatively, D is TRBD1 (5 bases). This CDR3 region has 15 residues. Trimming removed 3 bases from V and 0 bases from J, with 11 bases in between. The CDR3 reads CASSLGGFANYGYTF. CDR3 DNA: TGTGCCAGCAGTTTGGGGGGATTCGCTAACTATGGCTACACCTTC.

In this sample, this clonotype turned up a few times. This chain uses TRBV28 with TRBJ2-1; D is unresolved. CDR3 length: 11 residues. CDR1 and CDR2 from the germline V gene are MDHEN and SYDVKM. V lost 2 bases, J lost 11 bases, and 7 bases lay in between. DNA of the CDR3: TGTGCCAGCAGTTTAAAGCTAAAGCAGTTCTTC. Translation gives CASSLKLKQFF.

This clonotype has at least ten counts. The chain is built from TRBV5-6 and TRBJ2-5; no reliable D call. Germline CDR1 SGHDT, CDR2 YYEEEE. V lost 4 bases to trimming and J lost 5 bases, with 15 bases between them. This CDR3 comprises 14 residues. In nucleotides, the CDR3 is TGTGCCAGCAGCAGCAACTGGGGTGGGGAGACCCAGTACTTC. This encodes CASSSNWGGETQYF. Full variable domain (outside the CDR3, taken from reference TRBV5-6 and TRBJ2-5): DAGVTQSPTHLIKTRGQQVTLRCSPKSGHDTVSWYQQALGQGPQFIFQYYEEEERQRGNFPDRFSGHQFPNYSSELNVNALLLGDSALYLCASSSNWGGETQYFGPGTRLLVL.

This clonotype was observed at least ten times. This chain connects TRBV28 to TRBJ1-4; 9 nucleotides match TRBD1. Unmatched junction bases numbered 7, after V lost 7 bases and J lost 7 bases. The germline gives CDR1 MDHEN, CDR2 SYDVKM. This CDR3 has 14 residues. The CDR3 loop reads CASTPGQGPEKLFF. The CDR3, as DNA: TGTGCCAGCACCCCGGGACAGGGTCCTGAAAAACTGTTTTTT.